This T cell receptor beta chain emerged from a study of Ad26.COV2.S vaccination and SARS-CoV-2 variants. As for the study in general: Intramuscular Ad26.COV2.S at 5x10^10 or 1x10^11 viral particles. Study-wide findings and caveats: Vaccinated and placebo-treated recipients had similar non-spike TCR breadth. Substantial breadth was reportedly displayed by spike-specific CD8+ and CD4+ T cell responses after vaccination. Measures of TCR breadth and depth may have fallen short of total T cell responses.

TCRdb keeps only in-frame clones here, not all; method: immunoSEQ multiplex PCR. The repertoire holds 400,000 to 450,000 clones, with 75% to 95% as singletons. CDR1 and CDR2 from the germline V gene are SGDLS and YYNGEE. CDR3 length equals 15 residues. The V gene end was trimmed by 5 bases and the J gene end by 1 base; junction bases not matched to a gene: 1. As concerns this clone: Its target is unknown.

The treatment was: about 20 received Ad26.COV2.S at low or high dose, single or two shots; 5 received placebo; per-sample allocation not given. The samples date from day 63 after the first vaccine or placebo injection. The sample consisted of peripheral blood, taken in a trial of Ad26.COV2.S vaccine versus placebo. The chain couples TRBV9 to TRBJ2-2; TRBD2 matches at 11 bases. This receptor was taken from a person between 18 and 65 years old who received the Ad26.COV2.S COVID-19 vaccine or a placebo. CDR3 loop: CASRGLAENTGELFF. The CDR3, as DNA: TGTGCCAGCAGGGGACTAGCGGAGAACACCGGGGAGCTGTTTTTT.